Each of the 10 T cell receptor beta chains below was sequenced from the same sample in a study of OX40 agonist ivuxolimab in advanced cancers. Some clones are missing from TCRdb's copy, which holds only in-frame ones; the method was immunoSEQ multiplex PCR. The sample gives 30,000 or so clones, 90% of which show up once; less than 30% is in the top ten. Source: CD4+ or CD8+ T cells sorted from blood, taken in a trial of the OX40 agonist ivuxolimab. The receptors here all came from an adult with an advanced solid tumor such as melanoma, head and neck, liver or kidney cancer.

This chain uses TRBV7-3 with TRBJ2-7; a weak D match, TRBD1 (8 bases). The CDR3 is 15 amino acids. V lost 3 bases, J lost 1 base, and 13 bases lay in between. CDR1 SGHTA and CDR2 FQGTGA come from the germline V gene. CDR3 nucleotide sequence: TGTGCCAGCAGCTTCTCACAGGGGGGGTCCTACGAGCAGTACTTC. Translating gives CASSFSQGGSYEQYF.

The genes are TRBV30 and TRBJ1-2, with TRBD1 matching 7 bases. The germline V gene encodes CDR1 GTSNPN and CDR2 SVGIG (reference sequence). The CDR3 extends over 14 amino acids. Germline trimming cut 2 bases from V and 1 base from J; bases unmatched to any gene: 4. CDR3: CAWSTGEVNYGYTF. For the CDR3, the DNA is TGTGCCTGGAGTACAGGGGAGGTTAACTATGGCTACACCTTC.

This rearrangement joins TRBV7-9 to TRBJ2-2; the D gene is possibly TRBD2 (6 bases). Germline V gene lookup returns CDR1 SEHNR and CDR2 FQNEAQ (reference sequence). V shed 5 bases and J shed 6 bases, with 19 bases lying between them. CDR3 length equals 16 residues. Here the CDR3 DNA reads TGTGCCAGCAGCCCCGACCAACCGGGACTCGCCGGGGAGCTGTTTTTT. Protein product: CASSPDQPGLAGELFF.

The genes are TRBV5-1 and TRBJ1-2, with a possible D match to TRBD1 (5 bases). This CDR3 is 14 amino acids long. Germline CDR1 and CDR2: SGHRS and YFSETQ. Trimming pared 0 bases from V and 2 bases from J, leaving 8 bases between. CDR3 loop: CASSLEAGNYGYTF. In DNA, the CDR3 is TGCGCCAGCAGCTTGGAGGCAGGGAACTATGGCTACACCTTC.

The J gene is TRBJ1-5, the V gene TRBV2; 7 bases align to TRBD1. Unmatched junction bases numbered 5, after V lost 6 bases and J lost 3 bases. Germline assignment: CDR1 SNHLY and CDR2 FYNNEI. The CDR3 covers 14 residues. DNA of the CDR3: TGTGCCAGCAGGTTGACAGGGTACAATCAGCCCCAGCATTTT. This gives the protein CASRLTGYNQPQHF.

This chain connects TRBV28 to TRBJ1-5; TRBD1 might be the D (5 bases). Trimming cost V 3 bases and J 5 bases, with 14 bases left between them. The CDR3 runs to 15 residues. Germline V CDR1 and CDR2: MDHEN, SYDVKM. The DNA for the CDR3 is TGTGCCAGCAGTTTGGCCCACAGAGGGGATCAGCCCCAGCATTTT. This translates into CASSLAHRGDQPQHF.

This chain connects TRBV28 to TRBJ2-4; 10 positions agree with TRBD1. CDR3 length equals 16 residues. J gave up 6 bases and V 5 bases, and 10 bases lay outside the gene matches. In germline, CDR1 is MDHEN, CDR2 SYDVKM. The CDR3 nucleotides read TGTGCCAGCAGTCTACCGGGACAGGGGATAGGAAACATTCAGTACTTC. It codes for CASSLPGQGIGNIQYF.

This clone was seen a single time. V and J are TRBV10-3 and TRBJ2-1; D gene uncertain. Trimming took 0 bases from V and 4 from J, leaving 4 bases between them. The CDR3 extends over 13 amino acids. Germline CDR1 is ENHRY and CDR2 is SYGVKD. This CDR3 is CAISESKYNEQFF. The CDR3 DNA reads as TGTGCCATCAGTGAGTCGAAATACAATGAGCAGTTCTTC.

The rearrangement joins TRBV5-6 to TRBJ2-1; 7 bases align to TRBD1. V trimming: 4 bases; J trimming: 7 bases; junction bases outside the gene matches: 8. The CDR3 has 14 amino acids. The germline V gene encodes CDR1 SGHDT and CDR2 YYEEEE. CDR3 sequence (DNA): TGTGCCAGCAGCGGGACAGAGGAAGGGAATGAGCAGTTCTTC. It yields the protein CASSGTEEGNEQFF.

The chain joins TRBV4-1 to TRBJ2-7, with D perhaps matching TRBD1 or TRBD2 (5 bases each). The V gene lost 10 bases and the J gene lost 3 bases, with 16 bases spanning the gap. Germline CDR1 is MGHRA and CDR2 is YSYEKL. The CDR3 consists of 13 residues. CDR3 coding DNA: TGCGCCAACTCTCCGGGACCGGACTACGAGCAGTACTTC. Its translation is CANSPGPDYEQYF.